This T cell receptor (beta chain) originates from a study of cytotoxic CD8 clonotypes in ibrutinib-treated CLL. This CDR3 has 12 amino acids. V gave up 1 base and J gave up 5 bases, with 3 bases separating them. Germline V gives CDR1 SGHRS, CDR2 YFSETQ. Generated by immunoSEQ multiplex PCR, the TCRdb table keeps only in-frame clones and is missing some. The repertoire holds around 310,000 clones, with around four fifths as singletons. The TCR beta libraries used around 2 micrograms of genomic DNA that came from cryopreserved PBMCs. The chain carries TRBV5-1 and TRBJ2-2, with unresolved D. This TCR was sampled from a human donor with chronic lymphocytic leukemia. The sample here was PBMCs, taken before ibrutinib treatment. The DNA of the CDR3 is TGCGCCAGCAGCTTGTTTACCGGGGAGCTGTTTTTT. Its translation is CASSLFTGELFF.